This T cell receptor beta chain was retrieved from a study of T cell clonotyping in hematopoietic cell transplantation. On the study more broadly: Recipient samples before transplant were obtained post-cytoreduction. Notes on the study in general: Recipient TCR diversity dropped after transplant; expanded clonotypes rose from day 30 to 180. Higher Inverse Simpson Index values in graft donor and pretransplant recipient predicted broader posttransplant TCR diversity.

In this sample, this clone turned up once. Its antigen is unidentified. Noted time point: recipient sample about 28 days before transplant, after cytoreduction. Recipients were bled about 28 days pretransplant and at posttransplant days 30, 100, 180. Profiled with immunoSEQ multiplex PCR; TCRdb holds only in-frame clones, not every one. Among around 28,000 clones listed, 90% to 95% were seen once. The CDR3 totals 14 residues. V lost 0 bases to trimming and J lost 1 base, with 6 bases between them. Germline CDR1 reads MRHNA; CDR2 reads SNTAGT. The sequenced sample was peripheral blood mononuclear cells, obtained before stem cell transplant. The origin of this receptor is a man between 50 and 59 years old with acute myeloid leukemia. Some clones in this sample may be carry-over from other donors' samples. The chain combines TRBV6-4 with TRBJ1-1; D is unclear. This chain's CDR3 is CASSDSHENTEAFF. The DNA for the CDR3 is TGTGCCAGCAGTGACTCGCACGAGAACACTGAAGCTTTCTTT.